These 27 T cell receptor beta chains were sequenced from one sample in a study of blood T cell repertoires in COVID-19. Clones were read by immunoSEQ multiplex PCR, and TCRdb kept only the in-frame ones, dropping some. This table holds under 300,000 clones, 70% to 85% found once. The sample consisted of peripheral blood. The receptors here all came from an elderly woman with active or convalescent COVID-19.

This chain joins TRBV19 and TRBJ1-1; TRBD1 aligns across 7 bases. V dropped 6 bases and J dropped 5; count of bases not matched to a gene: 6. Germline CDR1 LNHDA, CDR2 SQIVND (reference sequence). The CDR3 sequence is 13 residues long. This CDR3 reads CASRTGWETEAFF. In DNA, the CDR3 is TGTGCCAGTAGGACAGGGTGGGAAACTGAAGCTTTCTTT.

The J gene is TRBJ2-3, the V gene TRBV20-1; D perhaps matches TRBD2 (6 bases). The CDR3 sequence is 16 residues long. V was pared by 4 bases and J by 6 bases, with 23 bases between. Germline CDR1 DFQATT, CDR2 SNEGSKA (reference sequence). In nucleotides, the CDR3 is TGCAGTGCTACTGAGCGAAGGGGAGGTTATGGGGATACGCAGTATTTT. The encoded protein is CSATERRGGYGDTQYF.

This chain joins TRBV7-2 and TRBJ2-7; D unclear. The CDR3 has 12 amino acids. V was shortened by 3 bases and J by 8 bases, with 11 bases between the two germline ends. The germline gives CDR1 SGHTA, CDR2 FQGNSA. CDR3 in DNA: TGTGCCAGCAGCTTCTCACCTACCCAGCAGTACTTC. Amino acid sequence: CASSFSPTQQYF.

The chain joins TRBV28 to TRBJ1-5; 7 bases map to TRBD1. CDR3 length: 14 residues. Per germline, CDR1 MDHEN and CDR2 SYDVKM. V shed 2 bases and J 6 bases; nucleotides not matched to a gene: 4. CDR3: CASSLEGGGQPQHF. CDR3 DNA sequence: TGTGCCAGCAGTTTAGAAGGGGGCGGTCAGCCCCAGCATTTT.

The J gene is TRBJ1-3, the V gene TRBV29-1; D may be TRBD1 (6 bases). V lost 5 bases to trimming and J lost 7 bases, with 15 bases between them. There are 13 residues in the CDR3. The germline CDR1 and CDR2 sequences are SQVTM and ANQGSEA. CDR3 in DNA: TGCAGCGTTTTTGTACAGGGAAGGAACACCATATATTTT. Its protein is CSVFVQGRNTIYF.

This chain links TRBV28 with TRBJ1-2; D gene uncertain. Looked up from germline, CDR1 is MDHEN and CDR2 is SYDVKM. Trimming left V 5 bases short and J 3 bases short, with 10 bases between. This CDR3 is built from 13 residues. The CDR3 protein is CASSLVGDYGYTF. The CDR3 nucleotides read TGTGCCAGCAGTCTCGTCGGTGACTATGGCTACACCTTC.

The chain recombines TRBV5-1 with TRBJ2-7; the match to TRBD2 covers 9 bases. Trimming removed 2 bases from V and 5 bases from J; junction bases left unmatched: 5. The CDR3 is 14 residues long. Germline values: CDR1 SGHRS, CDR2 YFSETQ. In DNA form, the CDR3 reads TGCGCCAGCAGCTTTACTAGCGGGTTCAACGAGCAGTACTTC. Amino acid sequence: CASSFTSGFNEQYF.

The gene calls are TRBV10-1 and TRBJ1-3; a weak D match, TRBD1 (6 bases). The CDR3 covers 14 residues. The ends were cut back, 7 bases at V and 3 bases at J, with 13 bases in the middle. Germline loops: CDR1 WNHNN, CDR2 SYGVQD (reference sequence). DNA for the CDR3: TGCGCCAGCACACCGGGACATCGTGGAAACACCATATATTTT. Protein product: CASTPGHRGNTIYF.

The rearrangement links TRBV3-1 (or the pseudogene TRBV3-2) to TRBJ2-1, with 9 bases lining up with TRBD2. Germline V CDR1 and CDR2: LGHDT, YNNKEL (reference sequence). CDR3 size: 18 residues. The V gene end was trimmed by 0 bases and the J gene end by 7 bases; junction bases not matched to a gene: 13. CDR3 amino acids: CASSQEIAGAPIRNEQFF. The CDR3 DNA reads as TGTGCCAGCAGCCAAGAAATAGCGGGGGCCCCTATTAGGAATGAGCAGTTCTTC.

This clone was counted once. This sequence joins TRBV20-1 and TRBJ2-7; 10 bases fit TRBD1. The length of the CDR3 is 11 residues. CDR1 DFQATT and CDR2 SNEGSKA come from the germline V gene (reference sequence). Losses at the gene ends were 6 bases for V and 6 bases for J; bases not matched to a gene: 2. CDR3 nucleotides: TGCAGTGCCGGACAGGGGGTCGAGCAGTACTTC. Protein sequence: CSAGQGVEQYF.

About this clone: This same CDR3 is encoded by further DNA sequences in the sample. The chain joins TRBV13 to TRBJ2-2; TRBD2 matches at 7 bases. The CDR3 extends over 16 amino acids. The J segment lost 4 bases and the V segment lost 4 bases, leaving 9 bases of the junction unmatched. The germline V gene encodes CDR1 PRHDT and CDR2 FYEKMQ (reference sequence). CDR3 coding DNA: TGTGCCAGCAGCTCCCGGACTAGTTGGGGCACCGGGGAGCTGTTTTTT. Protein sequence: CASSSRTSWGTGELFF. Combining the CDR3 with reference TRBV13 and TRBJ2-2 gives the whole variable domain AAGVIQSPRHLIKEKRETATLKCYPIPRHDTVYWYQQGPGQDPQFLISFYEKMQSDKGSIPDRFSAQQFSDYHSELNMSSLELGDSALYFCASSSRTSWGTGELFFGEGSRLTVL.

This clone was counted only a few times. The chain joins TRBV5-8 to TRBJ1-6; 9 bases fit TRBD1. Germline CDR1 reads SGHTS; CDR2 reads YDEGEE. V was clipped by 5 bases and J by 10 bases; unmatched bases: 16. The CDR3 has 17 residues. CDR3 sequence: CASSFSYRDRVGSPLHF. CDR3 in DNA: TGTGCCAGCAGTTTCTCCTACCGGGACAGGGTAGGATCACCCCTCCACTTT. The full variable domain, rest sourced from reference TRBV5-8 and TRBJ1-6, is EAGVTQSPTHLIKTRGQQATLRCSPISGHTSVYWYQQALGLGLQFLLWYDEGEERNRGNFPPRFSGRQFPNYSSELNVNALELEDSALYLCASSFSYRDRVGSPLHFGNGTRLTVT.

This clone turned up a few times. Here the CDR3 reads CASSDEGASYGYTF. The CDR3 DNA follows: TGTGCCAGCAGTGACGAGGGGGCTTCTTATGGCTACACCTTC. J is TRBJ1-2 and V is TRBV6-1, with 7 positions matching TRBD1. The germline CDR1 and CDR2 sequences are MNHNS and SASEGT. J lost 5 bases, V lost 3 bases, and 6 bases had no gene match. The CDR3 consists of 14 residues.

V is TRBV28 and J is TRBJ1-2, with 7 bases lining up with TRBD1. Trimming removed 2 bases from V and 4 bases from J; junction bases left unmatched: 4. The germline gives CDR1 MDHEN, CDR2 SYDVKM. This CDR3 has 14 residues. CDR3 protein: CASSLGAGGYGYTF. CDR3 bases: TGTGCCAGCAGTTTAGGGGCAGGGGGCTATGGCTACACCTTC.

The sample holds a few counts of this clone. The chain has TRBV5-6 and TRBJ1-4; TRBD1 matches at 9 bases. Germline V CDR1 and CDR2: SGHDT, YYEEEE. CDR3 length: 14 amino acids. Trimming removed 2 bases from V and 7 bases from J; junction bases left unmatched: 3. CDR3 protein: CASSFWDRVEKLFF. CDR3 coding DNA: TGTGCCAGCAGCTTTTGGGACAGGGTTGAAAAACTGTTTTTT.

The DNA for the CDR3 is TGTGCCACCAGCAGAGACTGGGGGGTCGGGGAAAAACTGTTTTTT. Residues: CATSRDWGVGEKLFF. The chain combines TRBV15 with TRBJ1-4; D is possibly TRBD1 (5 bases). Germline assignment: CDR1 LNHNV and CDR2 YYDKDF (reference sequence). The V gene lost 0 bases and the J gene lost 8 bases, with 13 bases spanning the gap. The CDR3 is 15 amino acids.

V is TRBV19 and J is TRBJ1-1; unclear D gene. In germline, CDR1 is LNHDA, CDR2 SQIVND (reference sequence). With 6 bases removed from V and 3 bases from J, the gap between germline ends came to 14 bases. This CDR3 contains 14 residues. CDR3 sequence (DNA): TGTGCCAGTAGAGAGGCCGGGAGGGACACTGAAGCTTTCTTT. It specifies CASREAGRDTEAFF.

In this sample, this clone turned up a few times. V usage is TRBV4-1 and J usage is TRBJ2-1; 9 bases are a match to TRBD1. The CDR3 contains 16 residues. Trimming at V came to 0 bases and at J to 1 base, leaving 1 base not matched to a gene. CDR1 is MGHRA, CDR2 YSYEKL, per germline. The CDR3 bases are TGCGCCAGCAGCCAAGACGGGACAGGGTCCTACAATGAGCAGTTCTTC. Translation: CASSQDGTGSYNEQFF.

The chain uses TRBV5-1 and TRBJ2-2; no definite D call. Trimming pared 4 bases from V and 6 bases from J, leaving 7 bases between. Germline V lookup: CDR1 SGHRS, CDR2 YFSETQ. The CDR3 loop spans 12 amino acids. The DNA for the CDR3 is TGCGCCAGCAGCCTAATCGCCGGGGAGCTGTTTTTT. This codes for CASSLIAGELFF. The whole variable domain, filled in from reference TRBV5-1 and TRBJ2-2, reads KAGVTQTPRYLIKTRGQQVTLSCSPISGHRSVSWYQQTPGQGLQFLFEYFSETQRNKGNFPGRFSGRQFSNSRSEMNVSTLELGDSALYLCASSLIAGELFFGEGSRLTVL.

The chain couples TRBV6-5 to TRBJ2-6; 7 bases map to TRBD1. Germline-derived CDR1 and CDR2 are MNHEY and SVGAGI. The CDR3 consists of 15 residues. J lost 1 base, V lost 4 bases, and 1 base had no gene match. The CDR3 nucleotides are TGTGCCAGCAGTTGGGGACAGTCTGGGGCCAACGTCCTGACTTTC. Translation: CASSWGQSGANVLTF.

The chain uses TRBV2 and TRBJ1-1; D is ambiguous. The germline V gene encodes CDR1 SNHLY and CDR2 FYNNEI. There are 15 residues in the CDR3. V was cut by 4 bases and J by 0 bases, with 12 bases left in between. This CDR3 reads CASSVLQILNTEAFF. The CDR3 DNA is TGTGCCAGCAGTGTTCTTCAGATCCTGAACACTGAAGCTTTCTTT.

The J gene is TRBJ1-2, the V gene TRBV13; 9 bases align to TRBD1. The CDR3 covers 14 residues. CDR1 is PRHDT, CDR2 FYEKMQ, per germline (reference sequence). V lost 3 bases, J lost 5 bases, and 4 bases stayed unmatched. The CDR3 protein is CASSFTGGQYGYTF. In DNA, the CDR3 is TGTGCCAGCAGCTTTACAGGGGGCCAGTATGGCTACACCTTC.

CDR3 coding DNA: TGCGCCAGCAGCCAAGAATCGGTCCTCCAAGAGACCCAGTACTTC. Protein sequence: CASSQESVLQETQYF. J is TRBJ2-5 and V is TRBV4-1, with D uncertain. V shed 0 bases and J shed 1 base, with 9 bases lying between them. CDR3 size: 15 residues. Looked up from germline, CDR1 is MGHRA and CDR2 is YSYEKL.

The CDR3 reads CASSFDIGGTDTQYF. The CDR3 nucleotides are TGTGCCAGCAGCTTCGACATCGGGGGTACAGATACGCAGTATTTT. V usage is TRBV7-9 and J usage is TRBJ2-3; D is perhaps TRBD2 (6 bases). CDR3 length: 15 residues. V was pared by 3 bases and J by 3 bases, with 13 bases between. CDR1 is SEHNR, CDR2 FQNEAQ, per germline (reference sequence).

The chain is built from TRBV9 and TRBJ2-6; unclear D gene. CDR3 length equals 14 residues. Between the trimmed V and J ends, which lost 3 bases and 0 bases, there was a span of 4 bases. Per germline, CDR1 SGDLS and CDR2 YYNGEE. The CDR3 protein is CASSAHSGANVLTF. CDR3 DNA sequence: TGTGCCAGCAGCGCCCACTCTGGGGCCAACGTCCTGACTTTC.

The sample holds a few counts of this clone. CDR3 sequence (DNA): TGTGCCAGCAGTTCGCGTTACGGGGGGAGGGCTACCGGGGAGCTGTTTTTT. This encodes CASSSRYGGRATGELFF. The chain uses TRBV27 and TRBJ2-2, with 7 nucleotides matching TRBD2. Germline loops: CDR1 MNHEY, CDR2 SMNVEV (reference sequence). The CDR3 is made up of 17 amino acids. V dropped 4 bases and J dropped 5; count of bases not matched to a gene: 13.

This chain connects TRBV27 to TRBJ1-4; 8 bases match TRBD1. The trim removed 6 bases at V and 4 bases at J, leaving 7 bases unmatched. The germline CDR1 and CDR2 sequences are MNHEY and SMNVEV (reference sequence). This CDR3 comprises 15 residues. CDR3 nucleotides: TGTGCCAGCAGCCCTGGGACAGGAAATAATGAAAAACTGTTTTTT. It yields the protein CASSPGTGNNEKLFF.